One and the same sample provided the 21 T cell receptor beta chains below, sequenced in a study of shared clonotypes between healthy human individuals. Clones were sequenced by immunoSEQ multiplex PCR, and TCRdb holds only the in-frame ones, with some missing. The sample has roughly 500,000 clones; 90% to 96% are singletons. The material sequenced was naive CD4+ T cells sorted from blood. Subset in this sample: CD45RA+ positively selected. The source of these receptors is a young woman in good health.

This chain links TRBV27 with TRBJ2-7; TRBD2 matches at 12 bases. This CDR3 is built from 14 residues. V shed 6 bases, J shed 5 bases, and the junction held 5 bases outside the gene matches. In germline, CDR1 is MNHEY, CDR2 SMNVEV (reference sequence). The CDR3 nucleotides read TGTGCCAGCAGCCGACTAGCGGGAGTGCACGAGCAGTACTTC. This sequence encodes CASSRLAGVHEQYF.

The chain is built from TRBV12-2 and TRBJ2-7; whether TRBD2, the table's D call, matches the DNA was not checked. TRBV12-2 is a pseudogene locus. The CDR3 length is 16 residues. The CDR3 sequence: CASRLGPTSGRFGQYF. The CDR3 coding sequence is TGTGCAAGTCGCTTAGGCCCGACTAGCGGGAGGTTCGGGCAGTACTTC.

The CDR3: CASSLELAGYEQYF. CDR3 bases: TGTGCCAGCAGCTTAGAACTAGCGGGCTACGAGCAGTACTTC. V gene TRBV7-2 combines with J gene TRBJ2-7, with 9 bases matching TRBD2. The junction had 1 base not matched to a gene; V was cut back by 1 base and J by 3 bases. This CDR3 spans 14 amino acids. Germline CDR1 reads SGHTA; CDR2 reads FQGNSA.

The CDR3 loop is CASSRTINEKLFF. The CDR3 DNA sequence: TGTGCCAGCTCACGAACAATAAATGAAAAACTGTTTTTT. The chain joins TRBV18 to TRBJ1-4; D gene uncertain. The V end was cut by 4 bases, the J end by 5 bases, with 8 bases between. Germline CDR1 KGHSH, CDR2 LQKENI. The CDR3 is 13 residues long. The variable domain in full, completed from reference TRBV18 and TRBJ1-4, reads NAGVMQNPRHLVRRRGQEARLRCSPMKGHSHVYWYRQLPEEGLKFMVYLQKENIIDESGMPKERFSAEFPKEGPSILRIQQVVRGDSAAYFCASSRTINEKLFFGSGTQLSVL.

V and J are TRBV5-1 and TRBJ1-2; D possibly corresponds to TRBD1 (5 bases). From germline, CDR1 is SGHRS and CDR2 YFSETQ. The length of the CDR3 is 13 residues. V was clipped by 4 bases and J by 2 bases, with 9 bases between them. The CDR3 bases are TGCGCCAGCAGCGGCGGGGACAACTATGGCTACACCTTC. It encodes CASSGGDNYGYTF.

This chain uses TRBV6-7 with TRBJ2-2; D gene ambiguous. TRBV6-7 is an ORF, with its function uncertain. Trimming took off 8 bases at V and 2 bases at J, with 9 bases between the two ends. The CDR3 has 13 residues. The CDR3 region is CASVVLNTGELFF. The CDR3 DNA reads as TGTGCCAGCGTCGTCCTAAACACCGGGGAGCTGTTTTTT.

The rearrangement links TRBV19 to TRBJ2-1; D is unclear. CDR3 length equals 14 residues. The V end was cut by 7 bases, the J end by 4 bases, with 14 bases between. From germline, CDR1 is LNHDA and CDR2 SQIVND (reference sequence). CDR3 DNA sequence: TGTGCCAGTAAGGAGAACCGGCCTTACAATGAGCAGTTCTTC. Its protein product is CASKENRPYNEQFF.

V is TRBV7-9 and J is TRBJ1-1; tentatively, D is TRBD1 (5 bases). This CDR3 is built from 18 residues. Germline values: CDR1 SEHNR, CDR2 FQNEAQ (reference sequence). V lost 5 bases to trimming and J lost 0 bases, with 22 bases between them. In nucleotides, the CDR3 is TGTGCCAGCAGCCCGCGGACCATGGGGACGATCATGAACACTGAAGCTTTCTTT. This translates into CASSPRTMGTIMNTEAFF. The entire variable domain, with the rest obtained from reference TRBV7-9 and TRBJ1-1, is as follows: DTGVSQNPRHKITKRGQNVTFRCDPISEHNRLYWYRQTLGQGPEFLTYFQNEAQLEKSRLLSDRFSAERPKGSFSTLEIQRTEQGDSAMYLCASSPRTMGTIMNTEAFFGQGTRLTVV.

The chain joins TRBV28 to TRBJ1-3; TRBD1 aligns across 7 bases. CDR1 is MDHEN and CDR2 is SYDVKM in the germline V gene. CDR3 length: 15 amino acids. V trimming: 6 bases; J trimming: 2 bases; junction bases outside the gene matches: 7. Here the CDR3 reads CASSPDRVPGNTIYF. CDR3 bases: TGTGCCAGCAGCCCAGACAGGGTCCCTGGAAACACCATATATTTT.

The CDR3 region has the DNA TGTGCCAGCAGTTCGCTTAGCGGGAGGGTATACGAGCAGTACTTC. It codes for CASSSLSGRVYEQYF. The chain employs TRBV27 and TRBJ2-7; 11 positions agree with TRBD2. V trimming: 4 bases; J trimming: 4 bases; junction bases outside the gene matches: 6. This CDR3 is 15 amino acids long. CDR1 is MNHEY and CDR2 is SMNVEV in the germline V gene (reference sequence).

This chain joins TRBV9 and TRBJ2-1; 11 bases are a match to TRBD2. Looked up from germline, CDR1 is SGDLS and CDR2 is YYNGEE. This CDR3 is built from 18 residues. The V segment lost 0 bases and the J segment 2 bases; nucleotides outside the gene matches: 7. The CDR3 loop reads CASSVGLAGPLAYNEQFF. The CDR3 region has the DNA TGTGCCAGCAGCGTAGGACTAGCGGGACCTTTGGCCTACAATGAGCAGTTCTTC.

In its sample, this clone was seen once. The CDR3 DNA reads as TGTGCCAGCAGCCTCGGGACTTTTCATAGCACAGATACGCAGTATTTT. It encodes CASSLGTFHSTDTQYF. This chain links TRBV5-4 with TRBJ2-3; perhaps TRBD2 as D (6 bases). Germline V gene sequence: CDR1 SGHNT, CDR2 YYREEE (reference sequence). The V gene lost 4 bases and the J gene lost 0 bases, with 15 bases spanning the gap. CDR3 length: 16 amino acids.

This sequence joins TRBV6-1 and TRBJ2-5; D is undetermined. This CDR3 region has 12 residues. V lost 8 bases to trimming and J lost 1 base, with 8 bases between them. Germline CDR1 reads MNHNS; CDR2 reads SASEGT. The CDR3: CASGRLQETQYF. The CDR3 bases are TGTGCCAGCGGACGGCTCCAAGAGACCCAGTACTTC.

The chain uses TRBV28 and TRBJ1-6; D is uncertain. Germline CDR1 MDHEN, CDR2 SYDVKM. The CDR3 consists of 13 residues. Trimming pared 4 bases from V and 7 bases from J, leaving 8 bases between. The CDR3 DNA reads TGTGCCAGCAGTTCGAATCCGAATTCACCCCTCCACTTT. Amino acids: CASSSNPNSPLHF.

J is TRBJ2-3 and V is TRBV5-4; 7 nucleotides line up with TRBD1. Per germline, CDR1 SGHNT and CDR2 YYREEE (reference sequence). The CDR3 loop spans 15 amino acids. The V segment lost 1 base and the J segment 4 bases; nucleotides outside the gene matches: 6. The CDR3 here is CASSLQGVKADTQYF. CDR3 DNA: TGTGCCAGCAGCTTGCAGGGGGTGAAGGCAGATACGCAGTATTTT. Full variable domain (rest looked up from reference TRBV5-4 and TRBJ2-3): ETGVTQSPTHLIKTRGQQVTLRCSSQSGHNTVSWYQQALGQGPQFIFQYYREEENGRGNFPPRFSGLQFPNYSSELNVNALELDDSALYLCASSLQGVKADTQYFGPGTRLTVL.

The J gene is TRBJ2-6, the V gene TRBV4-1, with TRBD2 matching 7 bases. The J segment lost 2 bases and the V segment lost 2 bases, leaving 6 bases of the junction unmatched. CDR1 and CDR2 (germline): MGHRA, YSYEKL. This CDR3 has 17 residues. CDR3: CASSQKGAGAGANVLTF. Written as DNA, the CDR3 is TGCGCCAGCAGCCAAAAAGGCGCGGGGGCTGGGGCCAACGTCCTGACTTTC.

The chain carries TRBV5-1 and TRBJ1-1, with 7 bases matching TRBD1. The V gene's germline CDR1 is SGHRS and CDR2 YFSETQ. Unmatched junction bases numbered 6, after V lost 4 bases and J lost 0 bases. This CDR3 is built from 15 residues. CDR3 region: CASSTRTGMNTEAFF. In nucleotides, the CDR3 is TGCGCCAGCAGCACCCGGACAGGAATGAACACTGAAGCTTTCTTT. Drawing the rest from reference TRBV5-1 and TRBJ1-1, the complete variable domain is KAGVTQTPRYLIKTRGQQVTLSCSPISGHRSVSWYQQTPGQGLQFLFEYFSETQRNKGNFPGRFSGRQFSNSRSEMNVSTLELGDSALYLCASSTRTGMNTEAFFGQGTRLTVV.

The genes are TRBV19 and TRBJ2-7; TRBD2 agrees at 7 bases. Germline V gives CDR1 LNHDA, CDR2 SQIVND (reference sequence). This CDR3 comprises 14 residues. Trimming took 3 bases from V and 0 from J; bases not matched to a gene: 2. In nucleotides, the CDR3 is TGTGCCAGTAGTATTGGGGGGGTCTCCTACGAGCAGTACTTC. Translation gives CASSIGGVSYEQYF.

The V and J genes are TRBV7-2 and TRBJ1-1; D is undetermined. Germline V gene data show CDR1 as SGHTA and CDR2 as FQGNSA. Trimming pared 1 base from V and 3 bases from J, leaving 6 bases between. This CDR3 contains 13 residues. CDR3 in amino acids: CASSLVDDTEAFF. The CDR3 DNA reads TGTGCCAGCAGCTTAGTCGACGACACTGAAGCTTTCTTT.

The chain uses TRBV19 and TRBJ2-3, with TRBD1 as a possible D gene (5 bases). Trimming took 4 bases from V and 6 from J, leaving 14 bases between them. The CDR3 spans 14 residues. Germline CDR1 LNHDA, CDR2 SQIVND (reference sequence). As DNA, the CDR3 is TGTGCCAGTAGTACCCAGACAGTTTTCGATACGCAGTATTTT. As protein: CASSTQTVFDTQYF.

This chain uses TRBV28 with TRBJ2-6; TRBD2 is a possible D gene (5 bases). Germline values: CDR1 MDHEN, CDR2 SYDVKM. V dropped 4 bases and J dropped 2 bases, with 9 bases sitting between them. The CDR3 covers 15 residues. The CDR3 spells CASSSRRAGANVLTF. CDR3 DNA sequence: TGTGCCAGCAGTTCCCGGCGGGCTGGGGCCAACGTCCTGACTTTC.